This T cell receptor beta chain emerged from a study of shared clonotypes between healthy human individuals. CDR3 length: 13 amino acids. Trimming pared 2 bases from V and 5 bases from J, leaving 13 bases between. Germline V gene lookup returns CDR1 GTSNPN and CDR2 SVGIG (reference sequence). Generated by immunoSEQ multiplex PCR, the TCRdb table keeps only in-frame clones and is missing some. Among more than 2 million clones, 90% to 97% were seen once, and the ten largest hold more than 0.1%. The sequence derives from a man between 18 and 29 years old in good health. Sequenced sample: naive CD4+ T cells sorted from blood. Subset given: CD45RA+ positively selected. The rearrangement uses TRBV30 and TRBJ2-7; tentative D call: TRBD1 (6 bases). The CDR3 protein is CAWSRQAGHEQYF. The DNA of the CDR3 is TGTGCCTGGAGTCGACAGGCAGGGCACGAGCAGTACTTC.